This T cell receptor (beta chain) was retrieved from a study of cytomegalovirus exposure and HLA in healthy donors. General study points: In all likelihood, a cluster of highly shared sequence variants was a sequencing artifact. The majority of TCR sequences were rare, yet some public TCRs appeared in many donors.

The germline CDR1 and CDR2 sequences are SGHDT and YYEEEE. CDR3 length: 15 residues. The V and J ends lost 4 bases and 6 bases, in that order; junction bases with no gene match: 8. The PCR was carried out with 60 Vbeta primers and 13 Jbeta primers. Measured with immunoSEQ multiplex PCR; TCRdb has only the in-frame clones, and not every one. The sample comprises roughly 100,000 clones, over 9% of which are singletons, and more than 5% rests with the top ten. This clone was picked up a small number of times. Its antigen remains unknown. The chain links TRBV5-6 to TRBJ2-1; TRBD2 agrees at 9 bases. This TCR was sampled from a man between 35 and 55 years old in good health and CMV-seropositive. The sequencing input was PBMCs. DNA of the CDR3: TGTGCCAGCAGCCTACCTAGCGGGATAAGCAATGAGCAGTTCTTC. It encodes CASSLPSGISNEQFF.